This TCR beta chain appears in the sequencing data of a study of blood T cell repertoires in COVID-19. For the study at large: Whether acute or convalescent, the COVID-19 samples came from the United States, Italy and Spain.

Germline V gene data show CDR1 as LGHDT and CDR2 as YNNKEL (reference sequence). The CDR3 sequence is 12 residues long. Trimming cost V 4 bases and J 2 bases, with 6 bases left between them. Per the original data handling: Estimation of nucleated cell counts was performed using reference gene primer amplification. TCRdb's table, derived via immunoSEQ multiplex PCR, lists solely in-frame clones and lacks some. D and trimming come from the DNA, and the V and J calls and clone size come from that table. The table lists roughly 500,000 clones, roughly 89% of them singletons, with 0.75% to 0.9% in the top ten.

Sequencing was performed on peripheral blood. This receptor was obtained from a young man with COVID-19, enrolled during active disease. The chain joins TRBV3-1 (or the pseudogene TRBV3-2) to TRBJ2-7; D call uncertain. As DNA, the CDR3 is TGTGCCAGCAGCCTTTCAACCTACGAGCAGTACTTC. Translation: CASSLSTYEQYF.